A single sample gave rise to the 5 T cell receptor beta chains below, sequenced in a study of blood T cell repertoires in COVID-19. Profiled with immunoSEQ multiplex PCR; TCRdb holds only in-frame clones, not every one. There are about 230,000 clones in the sample; around 78% occur only once, and approximately 2.6% lies in the top ten. Material: peripheral blood. The receptors here all came from a woman in her 70s with active or convalescent COVID-19.

V gene TRBV28 combines with J gene TRBJ1-5, with D possibly TRBD1 on 6 matching bases. This CDR3 region has 15 residues. The ends were cut back, 4 bases at V and 3 bases at J, with 13 bases in the middle. Looked up from germline, CDR1 is MDHEN and CDR2 is SYDVKM. The CDR3, as DNA: TGTGCCAGCAGTTCTCCGGACAGTCACAATCAGCCCCAGCATTTT. This encodes CASSSPDSHNQPQHF.

This clone was picked up one time. The chain joins TRBV3-1 (or the pseudogene TRBV3-2) to TRBJ1-6; TRBD1 matches 7 bases. The CDR3 has 13 amino acids. CDR1 is LGHDT, CDR2 YNNKEL, per germline (reference sequence). Losses at the gene ends were 4 bases for V and 10 bases for J; bases not matched to a gene: 4. CDR3 amino acids: CASSLGTASPLHF. Here the CDR3 DNA reads TGTGCCAGCAGCCTCGGGACAGCGTCACCCCTCCACTTT.

The V gene is TRBV18, the J gene TRBJ1-6; D might be TRBD1 (5 bases). V was cut by 2 bases and J by 7 bases, with 12 bases left in between. CDR3 length: 15 amino acids. The germline gives CDR1 KGHSH, CDR2 LQKENI. This CDR3 is CASSPSGQGNSPLHF. DNA for the CDR3: TGTGCCAGCTCACCATCAGGCCAGGGCAATTCACCCCTCCACTTT.

The chain employs TRBV6-1 and TRBJ1-4, with D maybe TRBD1 (6 bases). V was pared by 0 bases and J by 8 bases, with 13 bases between. The germline CDR1 and CDR2 sequences are MNHNS and SASEGT. This CDR3 comprises 15 residues. DNA for the CDR3: TGTGCCAGCAGTGAAGCCGGGTCCACAGGGGAAAAACTGTTTTTT. It specifies CASSEAGSTGEKLFF.

CDR3 DNA sequence: TGCGCCAGCAGCTGGGGACTAGCGGGGCCCAGCAGTTTCACCGGGGAGCTGTTTTTT. Translating gives CASSWGLAGPSSFTGELFF. This rearrangement joins TRBV5-1 to TRBJ2-2; 13 positions match TRBD2. The CDR3 has 19 amino acids. Germline CDR1 and CDR2: SGHRS and YFSETQ. Germline trimming cut 3 bases from V and 4 bases from J; bases unmatched to any gene: 12.